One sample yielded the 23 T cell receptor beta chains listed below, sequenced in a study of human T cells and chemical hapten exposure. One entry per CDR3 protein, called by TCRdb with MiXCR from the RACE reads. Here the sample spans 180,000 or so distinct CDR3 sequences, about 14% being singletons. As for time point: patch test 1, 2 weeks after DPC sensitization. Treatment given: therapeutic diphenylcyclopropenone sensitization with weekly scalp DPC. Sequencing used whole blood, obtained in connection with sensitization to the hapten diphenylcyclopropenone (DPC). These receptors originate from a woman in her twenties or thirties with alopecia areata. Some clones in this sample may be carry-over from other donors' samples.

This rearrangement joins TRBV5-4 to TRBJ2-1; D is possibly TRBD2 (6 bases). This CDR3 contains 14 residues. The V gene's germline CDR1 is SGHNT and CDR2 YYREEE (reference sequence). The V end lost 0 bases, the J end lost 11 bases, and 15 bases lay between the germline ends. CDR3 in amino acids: CASSLVAGSTQQFF. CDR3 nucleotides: TGTGCCAGCAGCTTGGTGGCGGGGTCTACCCAGCAGTTCTTC.

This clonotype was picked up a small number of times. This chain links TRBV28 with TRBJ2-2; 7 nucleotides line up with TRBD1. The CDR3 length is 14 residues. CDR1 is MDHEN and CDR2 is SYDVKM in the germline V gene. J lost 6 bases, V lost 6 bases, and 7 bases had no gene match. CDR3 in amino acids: CASRKDRVAGELFF. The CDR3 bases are TGTGCCAGCAGAAAAGACAGGGTGGCCGGGGAGCTGTTTTTT.

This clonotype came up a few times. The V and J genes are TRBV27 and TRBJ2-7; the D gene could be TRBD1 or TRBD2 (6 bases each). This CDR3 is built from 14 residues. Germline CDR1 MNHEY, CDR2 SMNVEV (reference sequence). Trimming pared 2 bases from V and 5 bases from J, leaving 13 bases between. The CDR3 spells CASSLVRGGHEQYF. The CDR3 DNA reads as TGTGCCAGCAGTTTAGTCAGGGGAGGCCACGAGCAGTACTTC.

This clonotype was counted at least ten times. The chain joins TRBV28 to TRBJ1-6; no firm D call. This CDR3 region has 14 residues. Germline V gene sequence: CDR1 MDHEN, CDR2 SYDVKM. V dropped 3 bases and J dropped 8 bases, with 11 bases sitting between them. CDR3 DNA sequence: TGTGCCAGCAGTTTTCCGGGGAGGGATTCACCCCTCCACTTT. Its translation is CASSFPGRDSPLHF.

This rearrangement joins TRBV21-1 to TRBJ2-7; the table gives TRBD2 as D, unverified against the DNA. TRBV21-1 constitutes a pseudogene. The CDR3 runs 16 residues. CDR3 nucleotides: TGTGCCAGCAGCAAAGAGTCTAGCGGGGGTTTTCACGAGCAGTACTTC. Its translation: CASSKESSGGFHEQYF.

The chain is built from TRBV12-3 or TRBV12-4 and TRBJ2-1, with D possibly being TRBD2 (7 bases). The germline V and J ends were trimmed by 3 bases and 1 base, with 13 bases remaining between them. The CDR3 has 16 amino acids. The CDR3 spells CASSFTGGGSYNEQFF. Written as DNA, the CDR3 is TGTGCCAGCAGTTTTACGGGGGGCGGGTCCTACAATGAGCAGTTCTTC.

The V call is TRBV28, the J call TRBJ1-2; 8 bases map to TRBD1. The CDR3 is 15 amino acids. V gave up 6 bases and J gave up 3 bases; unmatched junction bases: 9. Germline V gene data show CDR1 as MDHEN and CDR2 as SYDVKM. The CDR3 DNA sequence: TGTGCCAGCAGCCTCCTGACAGGGGATTACTATGGCTACACCTTC. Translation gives CASSLLTGDYYGYTF.

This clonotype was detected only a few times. The CDR3 nucleotides read TGTGCCAGCAGTTCAGGGACGGATAGCAATCAGCCCCAGCATTTT. Protein: CASSSGTDSNQPQHF. J is TRBJ1-5 and V is TRBV12-3 or TRBV12-4; TRBD1 might be the D (5 bases). This CDR3 is 15 amino acids long. Trimming shortened V by 4 bases and J by 0 bases, and 10 bases separated the two germline ends.

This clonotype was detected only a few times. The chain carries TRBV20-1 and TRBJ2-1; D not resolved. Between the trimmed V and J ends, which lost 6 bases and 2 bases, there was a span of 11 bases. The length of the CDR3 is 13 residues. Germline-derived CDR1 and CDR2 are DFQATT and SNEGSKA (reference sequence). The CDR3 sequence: CSARRQTYNEQFF. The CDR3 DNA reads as TGCAGTGCACGCCGGCAGACCTACAATGAGCAGTTCTTC.

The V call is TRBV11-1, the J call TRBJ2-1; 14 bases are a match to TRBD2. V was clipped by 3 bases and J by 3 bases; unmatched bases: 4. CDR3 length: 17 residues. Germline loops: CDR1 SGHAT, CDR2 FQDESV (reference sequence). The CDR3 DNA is TGTGCCAGCAGCTTCCGACTAGCGGGGGGGCTCTACAATGAGCAGTTCTTC. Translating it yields CASSFRLAGGLYNEQFF.

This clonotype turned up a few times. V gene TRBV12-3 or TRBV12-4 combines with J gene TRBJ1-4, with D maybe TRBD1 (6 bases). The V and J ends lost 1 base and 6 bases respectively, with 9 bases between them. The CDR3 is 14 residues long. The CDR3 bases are TGTGCCAGCAGTTTAGTCTCAGGGGATGAAAAACTGTTTTTT. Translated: CASSLVSGDEKLFF.

CDR3 amino acids: CSARDRESPLHF. CDR3 DNA sequence: TGCAGTGCTAGGGACAGGGAATCACCCCTCCACTTT. The chain carries TRBV20-1 and TRBJ1-6, with 8 positions matching TRBD1. J lost 10 bases, V lost 3 bases, and 2 bases had no gene match. Germline assignment: CDR1 DFQATT and CDR2 SNEGSKA (reference sequence). The CDR3 length is 12 residues.

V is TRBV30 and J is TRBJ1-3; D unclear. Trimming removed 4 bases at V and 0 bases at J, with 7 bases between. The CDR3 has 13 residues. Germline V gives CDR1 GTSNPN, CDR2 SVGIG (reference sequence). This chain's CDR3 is CAWNEGSGNTIYF. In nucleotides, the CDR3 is TGTGCCTGGAATGAGGGCTCTGGAAACACCATATATTTT. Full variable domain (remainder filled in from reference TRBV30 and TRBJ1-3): SQTIHQWPATLVQPVGSPLSLECTVEGTSNPNLYWYRQAAGRGLQLLFYSVGIGQISSEVPQNLSASRPQDRQFILSSKKLLLSDSGFYLCAWNEGSGNTIYFGEGSWLTVV.

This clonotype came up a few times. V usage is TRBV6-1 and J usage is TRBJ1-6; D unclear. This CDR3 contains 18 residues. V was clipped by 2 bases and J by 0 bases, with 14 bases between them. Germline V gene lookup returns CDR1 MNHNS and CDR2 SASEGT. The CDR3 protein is CASSEWTGKSSYNSPLHF. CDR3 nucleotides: TGTGCCAGCAGTGAATGGACGGGCAAGAGCTCCTATAATTCACCCCTCCACTTT.

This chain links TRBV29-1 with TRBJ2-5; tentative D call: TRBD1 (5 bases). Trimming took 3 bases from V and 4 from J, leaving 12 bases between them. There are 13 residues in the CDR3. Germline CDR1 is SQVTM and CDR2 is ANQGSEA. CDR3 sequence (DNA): TGCAGCGTTGACTTGGTAGGGGCAGAGACCCAGTACTTC. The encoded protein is CSVDLVGAETQYF.

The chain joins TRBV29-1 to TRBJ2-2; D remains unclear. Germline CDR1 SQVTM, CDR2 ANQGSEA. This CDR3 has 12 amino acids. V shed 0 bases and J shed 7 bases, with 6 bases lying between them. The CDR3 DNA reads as TGCAGCGTTGAAGATGCTGGCGGGGAGCTGTTTTTT. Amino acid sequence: CSVEDAGGELFF.

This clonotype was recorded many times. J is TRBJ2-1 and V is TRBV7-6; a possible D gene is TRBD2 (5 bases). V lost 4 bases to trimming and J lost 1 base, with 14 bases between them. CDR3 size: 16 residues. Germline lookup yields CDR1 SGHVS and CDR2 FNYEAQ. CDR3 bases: TGTGCCAGCAGCTCCTCTGGACTCACATCCTACAATGAGCAGTTCTTC. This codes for CASSSSGLTSYNEQFF.

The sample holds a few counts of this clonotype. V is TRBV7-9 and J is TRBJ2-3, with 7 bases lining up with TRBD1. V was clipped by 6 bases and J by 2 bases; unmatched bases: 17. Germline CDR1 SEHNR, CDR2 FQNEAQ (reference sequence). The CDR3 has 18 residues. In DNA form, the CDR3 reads TGTGCCAGCAGATACCATACCTCCGGGACAGACGACACAGATACGCAGTATTTT. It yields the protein CASRYHTSGTDDTDTQYF.

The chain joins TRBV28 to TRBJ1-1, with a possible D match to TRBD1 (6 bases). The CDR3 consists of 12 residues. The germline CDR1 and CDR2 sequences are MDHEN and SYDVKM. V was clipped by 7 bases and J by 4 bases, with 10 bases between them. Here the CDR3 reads CASNGGGTEAFF. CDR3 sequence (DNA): TGTGCCAGCAACGGAGGGGGCACTGAAGCTTTCTTT.

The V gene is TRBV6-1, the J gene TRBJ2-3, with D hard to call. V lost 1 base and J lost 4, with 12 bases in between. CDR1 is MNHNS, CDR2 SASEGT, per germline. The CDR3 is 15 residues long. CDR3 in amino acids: CASSEEPGFADTQYF. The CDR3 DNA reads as TGTGCCAGCAGTGAAGAACCTGGGTTCGCAGATACGCAGTATTTT.

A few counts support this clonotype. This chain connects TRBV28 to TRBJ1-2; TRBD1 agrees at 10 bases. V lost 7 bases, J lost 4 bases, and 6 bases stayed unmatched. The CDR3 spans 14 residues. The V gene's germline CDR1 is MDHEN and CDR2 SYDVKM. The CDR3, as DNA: TGTGCCAGCACCCCGACAGGGGGCATCTATGGCTACACCTTC. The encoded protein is CASTPTGGIYGYTF.

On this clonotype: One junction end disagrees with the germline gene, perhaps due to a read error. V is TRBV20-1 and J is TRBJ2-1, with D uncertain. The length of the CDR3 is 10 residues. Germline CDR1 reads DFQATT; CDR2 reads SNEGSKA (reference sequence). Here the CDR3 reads CSATDKEQFF. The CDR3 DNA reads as TGCAGTGCTACCGACAAAGAGCAGTTCTTC.

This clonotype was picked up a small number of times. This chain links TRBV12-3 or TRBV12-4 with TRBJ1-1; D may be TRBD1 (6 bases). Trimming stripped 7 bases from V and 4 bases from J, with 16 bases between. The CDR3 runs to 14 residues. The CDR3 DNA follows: TGTGCCAGCAAACAGTTTATAGGGGGCACTGAAGCTTTCTTT. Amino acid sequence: CASKQFIGGTEAFF.